This T cell receptor (beta chain) was identified in a study of CD8 T cells in ankylosing spondylitis. General observations from the study: In peripheral blood, disease-linked CD8+ clones occurred at relatively low frequencies. Seemingly distinctive of ankylosing spondylitis blood was a TCR beta motif formed by eight highly homologous variants. The clones that were linked to disease were reported to be significantly enriched in matched synovial fluid samples from ankylosing spondylitis patients.

At least ten counts were recorded for this clonotype. Its target is not known. A quantitative 5'-RACE method, one with molecular barcodes, was used to make TCR beta libraries. MiXCR, run by TCRdb on the 5' RACE reads, gives a single entry per CDR3 protein. Counted here are roughly 230,000 distinct CDR3 sequences, around 8% occurring once; the ten biggest clones make up 4% to 5%. This CDR3 region has 16 residues. V shed 6 bases and J shed 0 bases, with 15 bases lying between them. The receptor comes from a female donor with ankylosing spondylitis or in good health (not recorded which). Sequenced: blood, either unsorted or a sorted T cell fraction (not recorded which). V gene TRBV12-3 or TRBV12-4 combines with J gene TRBJ2-1; D ambiguous. CDR3 coding DNA: TGTGCCAGCAGCCCACATACTCCCAGCTCCTACAATGAGCAGTTCTTC. Protein product: CASSPHTPSSYNEQFF.